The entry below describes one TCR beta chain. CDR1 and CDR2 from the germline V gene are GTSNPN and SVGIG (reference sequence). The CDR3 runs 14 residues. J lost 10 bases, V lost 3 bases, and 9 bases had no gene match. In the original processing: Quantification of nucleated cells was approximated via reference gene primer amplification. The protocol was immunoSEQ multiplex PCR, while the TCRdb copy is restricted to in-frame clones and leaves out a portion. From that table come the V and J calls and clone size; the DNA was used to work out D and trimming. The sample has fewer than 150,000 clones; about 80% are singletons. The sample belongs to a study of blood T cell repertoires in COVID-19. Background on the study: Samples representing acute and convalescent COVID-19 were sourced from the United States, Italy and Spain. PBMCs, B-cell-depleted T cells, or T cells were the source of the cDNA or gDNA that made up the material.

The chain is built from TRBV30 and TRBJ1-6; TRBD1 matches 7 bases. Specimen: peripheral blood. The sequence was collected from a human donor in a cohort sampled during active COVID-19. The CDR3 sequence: CAWRVGQRFSPLHF. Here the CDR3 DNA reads TGTGCCTGGAGGGTGGGACAGCGTTTCTCACCCCTCCACTTT.